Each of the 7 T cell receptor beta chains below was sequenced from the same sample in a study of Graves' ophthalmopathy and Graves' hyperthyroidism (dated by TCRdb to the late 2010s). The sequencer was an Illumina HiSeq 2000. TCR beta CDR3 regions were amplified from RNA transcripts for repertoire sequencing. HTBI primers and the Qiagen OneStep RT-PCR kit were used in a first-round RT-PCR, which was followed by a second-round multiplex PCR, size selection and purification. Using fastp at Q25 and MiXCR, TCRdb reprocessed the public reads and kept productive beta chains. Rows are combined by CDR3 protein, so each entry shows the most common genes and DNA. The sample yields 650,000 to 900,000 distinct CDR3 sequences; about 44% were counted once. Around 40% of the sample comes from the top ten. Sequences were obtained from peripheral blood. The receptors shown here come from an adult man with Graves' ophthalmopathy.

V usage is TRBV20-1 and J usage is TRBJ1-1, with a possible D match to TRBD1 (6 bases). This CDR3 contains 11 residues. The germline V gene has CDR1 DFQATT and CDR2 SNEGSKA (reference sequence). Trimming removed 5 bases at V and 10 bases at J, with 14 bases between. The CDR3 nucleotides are TGCAGTGCTGAGCGGGACAAAGGAGCTTTCTTT. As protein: CSAERDKGAFF.

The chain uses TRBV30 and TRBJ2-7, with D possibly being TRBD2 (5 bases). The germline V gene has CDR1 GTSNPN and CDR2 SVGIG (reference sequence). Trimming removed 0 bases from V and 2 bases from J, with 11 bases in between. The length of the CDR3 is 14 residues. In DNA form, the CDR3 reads TGTGCCTGGAGTGTATGGGCTAGCACCTACGAGCAGTACTTC. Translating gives CAWSVWASTYEQYF.

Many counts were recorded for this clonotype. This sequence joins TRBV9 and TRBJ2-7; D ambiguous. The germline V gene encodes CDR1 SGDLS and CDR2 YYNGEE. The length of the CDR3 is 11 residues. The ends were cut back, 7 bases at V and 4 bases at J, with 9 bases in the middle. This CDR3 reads CASGPAYEQYF. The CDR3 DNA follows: TGTGCCAGCGGTCCCGCATACGAGCAGTACTTC.

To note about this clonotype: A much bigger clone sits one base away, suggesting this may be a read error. CDR3 residues: CASSDRGGATEAFF. CDR3 nucleotides: TGTGCCAGCAGTGACAGGGGAGGTGCCACTGAAGCTTTCTTT. This chain uses TRBV2 with TRBJ1-1; D possibly corresponds to TRBD1 (6 bases). V was clipped by 3 bases and J by 4 bases, with 12 bases between them. Germline V CDR1 and CDR2: SNHLY, FYNNEI. The CDR3 consists of 14 residues. Drawing the rest from reference TRBV2 and TRBJ1-1, the complete variable domain is EPEVTQTPSHQVTQMGQEVILRCVPISNHLYFYWYRQILGQKVEFLVSFYNNEISEKSEIFDDQFSVERPDGSNFTLKIRSTKLEDSAMYFCASSDRGGATEAFFGQGTRLTVV.

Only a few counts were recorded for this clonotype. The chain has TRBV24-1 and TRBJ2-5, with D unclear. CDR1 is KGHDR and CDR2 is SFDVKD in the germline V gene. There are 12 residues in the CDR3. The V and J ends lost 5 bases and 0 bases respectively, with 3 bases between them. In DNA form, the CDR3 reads TGTGCCACCAGTGGCCACCAAGAGACCCAGTACTTC. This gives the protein CATSGHQETQYF.

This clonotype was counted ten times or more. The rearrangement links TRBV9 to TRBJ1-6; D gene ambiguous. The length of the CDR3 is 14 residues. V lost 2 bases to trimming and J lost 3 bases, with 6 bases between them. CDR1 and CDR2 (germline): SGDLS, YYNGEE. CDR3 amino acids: CASSVQSYNSPLHF. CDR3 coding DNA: TGTGCCAGCAGCGTGCAGAGCTATAATTCACCCCTCCACTTT. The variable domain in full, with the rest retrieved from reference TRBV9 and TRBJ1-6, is DSGVTQTPKHLITATGQRVTLRCSPRSGDLSVYWYQQSLDQGLQFLIQYYNGEERAKGNILERFSAQQFPDLHSELNLSSLELGDSALYFCASSVQSYNSPLHFGNGTRLTVT.

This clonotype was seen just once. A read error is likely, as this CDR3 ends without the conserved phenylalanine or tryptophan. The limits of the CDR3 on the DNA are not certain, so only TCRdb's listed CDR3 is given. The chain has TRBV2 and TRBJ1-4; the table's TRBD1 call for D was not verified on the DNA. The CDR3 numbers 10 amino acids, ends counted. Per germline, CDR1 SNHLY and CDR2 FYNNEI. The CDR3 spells CASSEGQGAI.